This TCR beta chain was obtained from a study of T cells in Graves' hyperthyroidism and ophthalmopathy. Looked up from germline, CDR1 is MNHEY and CDR2 is SVGEGT. The CDR3 covers 14 residues. For this clonotype: Compared with germline, one end of the junction differs, possibly owing to a read error.

TCR beta CDR3 regions were amplified from RNA transcripts. TCR CDR3 regions were first amplified by RT-PCR with HTBI primers. In TCRdb, the multiplex PCR reads were re-called with MiXCR into one record per CDR3 protein. Among approximately 610,000 distinct CDR3 sequences listed, 16% were seen once. The chain is built from TRBV6-2 or TRBV6-3 and TRBJ2-5; 7 nucleotides agree with TRBD1. The source is a woman in her late teens or twenties with Graves' hyperthyroidism. Material: blood. The CDR3 here is CVSSPGQERETQYF. The DNA of the CDR3 is TGTGTCAGCAGTCCCGGACAGGAGCGGGAGACCCAGTACTTC.